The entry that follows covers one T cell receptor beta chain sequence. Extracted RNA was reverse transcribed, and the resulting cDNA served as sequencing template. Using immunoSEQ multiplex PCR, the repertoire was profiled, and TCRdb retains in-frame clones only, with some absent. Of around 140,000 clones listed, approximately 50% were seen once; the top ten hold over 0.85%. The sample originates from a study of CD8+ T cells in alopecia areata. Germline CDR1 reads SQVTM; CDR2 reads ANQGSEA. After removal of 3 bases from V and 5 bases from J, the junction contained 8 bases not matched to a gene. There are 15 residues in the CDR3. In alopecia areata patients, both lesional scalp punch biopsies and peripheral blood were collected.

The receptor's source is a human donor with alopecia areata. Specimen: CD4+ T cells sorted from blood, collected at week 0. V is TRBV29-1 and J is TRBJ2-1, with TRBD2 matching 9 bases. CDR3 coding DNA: TGCAGCGTTGACGGTAGCGGGAGTATAAACAATGAGCAGTTCTTC. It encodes CSVDGSGSINNEQFF.